This T cell receptor beta chain was identified during a study of T-cell reconstitution after alpha-beta-depleted transplantation in children. The table lists this clonotype with a few counts. Researchers prepared the TCRbeta library using unique molecular identifiers, the study reports. TCRdb re-derived calls from the PCR reads in MiXCR, one entry per CDR3 protein. This table holds about 600,000 distinct CDR3 sequences, about 10% found once. V was clipped by 2 bases and J by 2 bases, with 10 bases between them. The CDR3 spans 14 residues. The V gene's germline CDR1 is SNHLY and CDR2 FYNNEI. The clonotype originates from a human donor who donated a stem cell graft to a child with acute myeloid leukemia. The chain combines TRBV2 with TRBJ2-7; D is ambiguous. The material sequenced was PBMCs from the stem cell graft donor, taken from the stem cell graft. CDR3 sequence (DNA): TGTGCCAGCAGTGAACCGCCAGTAGCCTACGAGCAGTACTTC. Translating gives CASSEPPVAYEQYF.